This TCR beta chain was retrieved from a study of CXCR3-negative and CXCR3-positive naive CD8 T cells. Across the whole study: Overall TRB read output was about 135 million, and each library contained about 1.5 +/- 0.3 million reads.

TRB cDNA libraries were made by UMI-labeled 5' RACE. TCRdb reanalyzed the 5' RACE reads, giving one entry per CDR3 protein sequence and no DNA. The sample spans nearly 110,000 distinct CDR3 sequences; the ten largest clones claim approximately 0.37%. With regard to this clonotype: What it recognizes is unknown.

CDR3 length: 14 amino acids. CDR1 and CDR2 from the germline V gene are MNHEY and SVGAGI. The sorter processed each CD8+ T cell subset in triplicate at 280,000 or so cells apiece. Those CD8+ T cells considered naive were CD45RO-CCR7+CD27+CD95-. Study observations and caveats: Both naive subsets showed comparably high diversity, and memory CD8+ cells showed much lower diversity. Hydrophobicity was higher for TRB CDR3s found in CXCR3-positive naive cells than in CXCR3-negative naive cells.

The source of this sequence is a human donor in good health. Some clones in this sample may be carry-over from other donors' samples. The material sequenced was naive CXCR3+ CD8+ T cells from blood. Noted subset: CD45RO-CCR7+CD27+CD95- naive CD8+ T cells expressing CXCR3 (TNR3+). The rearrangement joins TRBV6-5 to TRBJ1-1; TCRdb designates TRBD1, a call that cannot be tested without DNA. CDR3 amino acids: CASSYLGGNTEAFF.